One and the same sample provided the 19 T cell receptor beta chains below, sequenced in a study of control samples from healthy donors and cancer patients. Measured with immunoSEQ multiplex PCR; TCRdb has only the in-frame clones, and not every one. The sample has about 140,000 clones, about 91% seen once. Sequenced: blood. The receptors were sampled from a man aged 25-40 years in good health.

V gene TRBV7-2 combines with J gene TRBJ1-2; no reliable D call. Germline values: CDR1 SGHTA, CDR2 FQGNSA. CDR3 length: 12 amino acids. V gave up 1 base and J gave up 5 bases, with 5 bases separating them. The CDR3 DNA follows: TGTGCCAGCAGCTTAGACCTATATGGCTACACCTTC. As protein: CASSLDLYGYTF.

V and J are TRBV9 and TRBJ1-1; 10 positions match TRBD1. V dropped 4 bases and J dropped 5; count of bases not matched to a gene: 11. The CDR3 has 16 amino acids. From germline, CDR1 is SGDLS and CDR2 YYNGEE. The CDR3 DNA sequence: TGTGCCAGCAGCTCAACGTTTGGACAGGGGGAAACTGAAGCTTTCTTT. The encoded protein is CASSSTFGQGETEAFF.

The V and J genes are TRBV19 and TRBJ1-1; 7 bases line up with TRBD1. CDR3 length: 15 amino acids. The ends lost 4 bases at V and 0 bases at J; junction bases unmatched: 5. CDR1 and CDR2 (germline): LNHDA, SQIVND (reference sequence). CDR3 nucleotides: TGTGCCAGTAGTACAACAGGGGTTTTGAACACTGAAGCTTTCTTT. Protein product: CASSTTGVLNTEAFF. Full variable domain (remainder filled in from reference TRBV19 and TRBJ1-1): DGGITQSPKYLFRKEGQNVTLSCEQNLNHDAMYWYRQDPGQGLRLIYYSQIVNDFQKGDIAEGYSVSREKKESFPLTVTSAQKNPTAFYLCASSTTGVLNTEAFFGQGTRLTVV.

The chain employs TRBV13 and TRBJ2-7, with D unresolved. Trimming pared 1 base from V and 4 bases from J, leaving 17 bases between. This CDR3 is 16 amino acids long. Germline V gene data show CDR1 as PRHDT and CDR2 as FYEKMQ (reference sequence). The CDR3 loop reads CASSLAGRTSIYEQYF. For the CDR3, the DNA is TGTGCCAGCAGCTTAGCCGGCAGGACCTCTATTTACGAGCAGTACTTC.

V and J are TRBV30 and TRBJ2-7; 9 bases are a match to TRBD1. After removal of 5 bases from V and 1 base from J, the junction contained 9 bases not matched to a gene. CDR1 and CDR2 from the germline V gene are GTSNPN and SVGIG (reference sequence). The CDR3 totals 15 residues. As DNA, the CDR3 is TGTGCCTGGGCGGTGGGACAGGGTCGTTCCTACGAGCAGTACTTC. Translation: CAWAVGQGRSYEQYF.

The chain has TRBV6-5 and TRBJ2-1; D call uncertain. V was trimmed by 6 bases and J by 6 bases, leaving 6 bases between them. Germline CDR1 and CDR2: MNHEY and SVGAGI. The length of the CDR3 is 11 residues. The CDR3 sequence is CASSRLNEQFF. The CDR3 region has the DNA TGTGCCAGCAGCCGTCTCAATGAGCAGTTCTTC.

The CDR3 DNA reads TGTGCCAGCAGTTTCCCCGGACAGGGGATCACTGAAGCTTTCTTT. Protein: CASSFPGQGITEAFF. The chain combines TRBV28 with TRBJ1-1; 9 bases are shared with TRBD1. V was clipped by 3 bases and J by 4 bases; unmatched bases: 6. Germline V CDR1 and CDR2: MDHEN, SYDVKM. The CDR3 is 15 residues long.

The chain is built from TRBV10-2 and TRBJ2-7; D is unresolved. CDR1 is WSHSY and CDR2 is SAAADI in the germline V gene. This CDR3 spans 14 amino acids. V was trimmed by 7 bases and J by 2 bases, leaving 15 bases between them. CDR3 DNA: TGCGCCAGCACTACGGTTACGAGCCCCTACGAGCAGTACTTC. Translating it yields CASTTVTSPYEQYF.

This clone was detected once. The chain uses TRBV12-3 or TRBV12-4 and TRBJ2-3; 8 positions agree with TRBD2. The V gene end was trimmed by 9 bases and the J gene end by 2 bases; junction bases not matched to a gene: 4. The CDR3 has 13 residues. The CDR3 protein is CASKRGSTDTQYF. The CDR3 coding sequence is TGTGCCAGTAAGCGGGGGTCCACAGATACGCAGTATTTT.

The chain uses TRBV5-1 and TRBJ2-4, with 13 bases matching TRBD2. The junction had 13 bases not matched to a gene; V was cut back by 1 base and J by 6 bases. Germline V CDR1 and CDR2: SGHRS, YFSETQ. The CDR3 consists of 19 residues. CDR3 nucleotide sequence: TGCGCCAGCAGCTTGAACGGACTAGCGGGGGCTGAGGCCGGAAACATTCAGTACTTC. Its translation: CASSLNGLAGAEAGNIQYF.

This chain links TRBV15 with TRBJ1-1, with 7 bases lining up with TRBD1. The trim removed 1 base at V and 2 bases at J, leaving 4 bases unmatched. The CDR3 has 15 residues. CDR1 and CDR2 from the germline V gene are LNHNV and YYDKDF (reference sequence). CDR3: CATSRAGQLNTEAFF. The DNA for the CDR3 is TGTGCCACCAGCAGAGCGGGACAGTTAAACACTGAAGCTTTCTTT.

The chain carries TRBV19 and TRBJ1-1; D is perhaps TRBD1 (6 bases). The V gene's germline CDR1 is LNHDA and CDR2 SQIVND (reference sequence). Trimming left V 4 bases short and J 5 bases short, with 11 bases between. The CDR3 covers 13 residues. Written as DNA, the CDR3 is TGTGCCAGTAGTAGAACAGGGAGGACTGAAGCTTTCTTT. Residues: CASSRTGRTEAFF.

This chain links TRBV9 with TRBJ2-7; 12 positions match TRBD2. The V segment lost 2 bases and the J segment 6 bases; nucleotides outside the gene matches: 6. CDR1 and CDR2 from the germline V gene are SGDLS and YYNGEE. The CDR3 sequence is 15 residues long. The CDR3 DNA reads TGTGCCAGCAGCGTTTCTAGCGGGGGGGTTCGCGAGCAGTACTTC. As protein: CASSVSSGGVREQYF. The entire variable domain, with the rest obtained from reference TRBV9 and TRBJ2-7, is as follows: DSGVTQTPKHLITATGQRVTLRCSPRSGDLSVYWYQQSLDQGLQFLIQYYNGEERAKGNILERFSAQQFPDLHSELNLSSLELGDSALYFCASSVSSGGVREQYFGPGTRLTVT.

This rearrangement joins TRBV9 to TRBJ1-1, with 9 nucleotides matching TRBD1. Losses at the gene ends were 0 bases for V and 5 bases for J; bases not matched to a gene: 2. The germline V gene has CDR1 SGDLS and CDR2 YYNGEE. The CDR3 length is 14 residues. The CDR3, as DNA: TGTGCCAGCAGCGTAGGACAGGGGGGAACTGAAGCTTTCTTT. It translates to CASSVGQGGTEAFF.

The chain links TRBV5-6 to TRBJ1-1; D not resolved. V dropped 0 bases and J dropped 7 bases, with 13 bases sitting between them. The CDR3 totals 14 residues. Germline lookup yields CDR1 SGHDT and CDR2 YYEEEE. CDR3 sequence (DNA): TGTGCCAGCAGCTTGGGTTCAGGTAATAATGAAGCTTTCTTT. This codes for CASSLGSGNNEAFF.

This rearrangement joins TRBV28 to TRBJ1-2; D possibly corresponds to TRBD1 (5 bases). Trimming took off 5 bases at V and 0 bases at J, with 13 bases between the two ends. The CDR3 is 15 amino acids. Germline CDR1 and CDR2: MDHEN and SYDVKM. Written as DNA, the CDR3 is TGTGCCAGCAGTGAGGGGTTAGCGGCTAACTATGGCTACACCTTC. This translates into CASSEGLAANYGYTF.

The V and J genes are TRBV5-1 and TRBJ1-1; the D gene is possibly TRBD1 (5 bases). The germline gives CDR1 SGHRS, CDR2 YFSETQ. The germline V and J ends were trimmed by 4 bases and 1 base, with 17 bases remaining between them. This CDR3 has 16 amino acids. CDR3 residues: CASSGGYSGPNTEAFF. Written as DNA, the CDR3 is TGCGCCAGCAGCGGGGGTTATTCAGGGCCGAACACTGAAGCTTTCTTT.

CDR3 DNA: TGTGCCAGCAGCTTGGCCAATCAGGGGAGGGTTGAAGCTTTCTTT. As protein: CASSLANQGRVEAFF. The chain employs TRBV5-4 and TRBJ1-1; D is possibly TRBD1 (6 bases). Looked up from germline, CDR1 is SGHNT and CDR2 is YYREEE (reference sequence). Between the trimmed V and J ends, which lost 0 bases and 7 bases, there was a span of 16 bases. The CDR3 sequence is 15 residues long.

V is TRBV5-1 and J is TRBJ2-7; the D is unclear. V was cut by 6 bases and J by 2 bases, with 15 bases left in between. CDR3 length: 14 residues. CDR1 and CDR2 from the germline V gene are SGHRS and YFSETQ. CDR3 protein: CASNRWGVAYEQYF. DNA for the CDR3: TGCGCCAGCAACCGGTGGGGTGTAGCCTACGAGCAGTACTTC.